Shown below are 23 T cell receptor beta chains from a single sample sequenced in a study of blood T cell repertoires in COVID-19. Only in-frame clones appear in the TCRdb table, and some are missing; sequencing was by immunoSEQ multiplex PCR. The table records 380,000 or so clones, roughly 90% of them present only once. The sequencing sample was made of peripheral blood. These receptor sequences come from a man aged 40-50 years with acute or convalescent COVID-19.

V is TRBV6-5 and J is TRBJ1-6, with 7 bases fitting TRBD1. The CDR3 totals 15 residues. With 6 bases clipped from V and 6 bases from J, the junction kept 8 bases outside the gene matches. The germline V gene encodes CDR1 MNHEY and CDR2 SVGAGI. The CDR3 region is CASSQLQGSNSPLHF. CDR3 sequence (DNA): TGTGCCAGCAGCCAGCTACAGGGGAGTAATTCACCCCTCCACTTT.

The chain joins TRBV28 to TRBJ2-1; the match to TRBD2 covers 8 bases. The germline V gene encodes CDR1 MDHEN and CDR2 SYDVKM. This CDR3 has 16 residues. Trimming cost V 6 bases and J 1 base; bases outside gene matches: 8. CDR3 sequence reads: CASSFLAGWSYNEQFF. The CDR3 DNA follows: TGTGCCAGCAGCTTCTTAGCGGGATGGTCCTACAATGAGCAGTTCTTC. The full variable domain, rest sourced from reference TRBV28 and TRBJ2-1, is DVKVTQSSRYLVKRTGEKVFLECVQDMDHENMFWYRQDPGLGLRLIYFSYDVKMKEKGDIPEGYSVSREKKERFSLILESASTNQTSMYLCASSFLAGWSYNEQFFGPGTRLTVL.

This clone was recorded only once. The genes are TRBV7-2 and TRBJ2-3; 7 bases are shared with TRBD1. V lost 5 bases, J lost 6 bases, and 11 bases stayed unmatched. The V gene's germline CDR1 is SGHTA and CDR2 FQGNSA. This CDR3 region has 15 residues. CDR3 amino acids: CASSPRVGGIDTQYF. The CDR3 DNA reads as TGTGCCAGCAGCCCCCGGGTAGGGGGCATCGATACGCAGTATTTT.

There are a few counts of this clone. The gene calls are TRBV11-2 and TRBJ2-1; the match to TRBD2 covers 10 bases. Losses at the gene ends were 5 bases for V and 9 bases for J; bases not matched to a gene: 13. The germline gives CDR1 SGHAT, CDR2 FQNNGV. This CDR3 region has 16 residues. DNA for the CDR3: TGTGCCAGCAGCGTCTCCGGGACTAGCGCCCCGGGTGAGCAGTTCTTC. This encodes CASSVSGTSAPGEQFF.

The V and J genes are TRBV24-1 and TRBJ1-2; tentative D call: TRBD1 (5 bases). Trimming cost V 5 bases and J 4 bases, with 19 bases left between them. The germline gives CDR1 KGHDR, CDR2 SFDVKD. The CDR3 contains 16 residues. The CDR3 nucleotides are TGTGCCACCAGTGCCCATGGGGGGGAATCGTTCTATGGCTACACCTTC. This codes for CATSAHGGESFYGYTF.

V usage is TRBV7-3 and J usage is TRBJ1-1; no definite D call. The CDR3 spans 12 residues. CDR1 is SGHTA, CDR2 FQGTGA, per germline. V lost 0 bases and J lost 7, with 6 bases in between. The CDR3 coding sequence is TGTGCCAGCAGCTTAACGTCAGGTGAAGCTTTCTTT. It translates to CASSLTSGEAFF. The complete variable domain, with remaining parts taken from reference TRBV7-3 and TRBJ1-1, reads GAGVSQTPSNKVTEKGKYVELRCDPISGHTALYWYRQSLGQGPEFLIYFQGTGAADDSGLPNDRFFAVRPEGSVSTLKIQRTERGDSAVYLCASSLTSGEAFFGQGTRLTVV.

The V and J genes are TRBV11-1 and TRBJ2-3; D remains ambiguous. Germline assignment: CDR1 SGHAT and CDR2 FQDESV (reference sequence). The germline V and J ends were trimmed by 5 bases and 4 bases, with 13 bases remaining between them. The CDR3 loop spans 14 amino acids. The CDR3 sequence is CASSRIEAPDTQYF. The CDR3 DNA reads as TGTGCCAGCAGCCGAATCGAGGCCCCAGATACGCAGTATTTT.

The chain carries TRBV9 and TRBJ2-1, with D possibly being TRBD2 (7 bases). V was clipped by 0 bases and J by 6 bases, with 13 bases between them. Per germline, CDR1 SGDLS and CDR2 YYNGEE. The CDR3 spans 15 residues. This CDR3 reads CASSVAGRGANEQFF. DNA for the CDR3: TGTGCCAGCAGCGTAGCGGGGAGGGGGGCCAATGAGCAGTTCTTC.

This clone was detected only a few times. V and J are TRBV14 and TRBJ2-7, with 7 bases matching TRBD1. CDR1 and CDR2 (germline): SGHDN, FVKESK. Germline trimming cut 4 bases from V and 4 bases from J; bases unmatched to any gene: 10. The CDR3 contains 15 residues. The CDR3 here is CASSRQGENIYEQYF. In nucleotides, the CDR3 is TGTGCCAGCAGCCGACAGGGTGAAAACATTTACGAGCAGTACTTC.

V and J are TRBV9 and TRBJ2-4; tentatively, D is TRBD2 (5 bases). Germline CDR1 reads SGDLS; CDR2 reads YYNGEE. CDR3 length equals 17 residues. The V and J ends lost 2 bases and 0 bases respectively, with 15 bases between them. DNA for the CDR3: TGTGCCAGCAGCGTCCTTCGGCGGGCTCTAGCCAAAAACATTCAGTACTTC. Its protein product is CASSVLRRALAKNIQYF.

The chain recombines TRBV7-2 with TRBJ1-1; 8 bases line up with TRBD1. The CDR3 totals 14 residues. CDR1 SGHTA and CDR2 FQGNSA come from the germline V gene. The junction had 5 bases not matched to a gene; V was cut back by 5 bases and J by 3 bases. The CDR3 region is CASSQRTGYTEAFF. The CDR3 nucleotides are TGTGCCAGCAGCCAACGGACAGGGTACACTGAAGCTTTCTTT.

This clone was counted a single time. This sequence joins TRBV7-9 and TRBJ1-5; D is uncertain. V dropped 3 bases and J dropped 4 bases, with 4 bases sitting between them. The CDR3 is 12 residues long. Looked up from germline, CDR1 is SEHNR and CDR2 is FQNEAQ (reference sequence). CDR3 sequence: CASSFLNQPQHF. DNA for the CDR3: TGTGCCAGCAGCTTTCTTAATCAGCCCCAGCATTTT.

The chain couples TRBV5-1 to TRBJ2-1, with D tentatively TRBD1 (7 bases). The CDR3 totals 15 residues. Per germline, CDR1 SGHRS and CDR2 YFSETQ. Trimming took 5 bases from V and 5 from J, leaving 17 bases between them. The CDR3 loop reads CASSLRGQLDNEQFF. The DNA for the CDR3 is TGCGCCAGCAGTTTGCGGGGACAGCTAGACAATGAGCAGTTCTTC. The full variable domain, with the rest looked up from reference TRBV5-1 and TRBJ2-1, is KAGVTQTPRYLIKTRGQQVTLSCSPISGHRSVSWYQQTPGQGLQFLFEYFSETQRNKGNFPGRFSGRQFSNSRSEMNVSTLELGDSALYLCASSLRGQLDNEQFFGPGTRLTVL.

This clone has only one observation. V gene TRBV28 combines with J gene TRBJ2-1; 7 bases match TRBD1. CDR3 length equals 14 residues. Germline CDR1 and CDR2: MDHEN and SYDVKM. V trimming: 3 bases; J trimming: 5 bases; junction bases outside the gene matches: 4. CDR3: CASSFNRGNNEQFF. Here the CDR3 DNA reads TGTGCCAGCAGTTTTAACAGGGGCAACAATGAGCAGTTCTTC.

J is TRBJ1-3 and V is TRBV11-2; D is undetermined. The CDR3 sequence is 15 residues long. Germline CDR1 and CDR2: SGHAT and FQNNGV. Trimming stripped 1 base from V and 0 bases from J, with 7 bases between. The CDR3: CASSLGWSSGNTIYF. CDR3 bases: TGTGCCAGCAGCTTAGGGTGGAGCTCTGGAAACACCATATATTTT.

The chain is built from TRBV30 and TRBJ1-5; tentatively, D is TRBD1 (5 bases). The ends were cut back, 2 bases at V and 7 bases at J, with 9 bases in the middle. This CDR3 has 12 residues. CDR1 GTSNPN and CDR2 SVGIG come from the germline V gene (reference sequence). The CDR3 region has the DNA TGTGCCTGGAGTTCTCCAGGGCAGCCCCAGCATTTT. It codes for CAWSSPGQPQHF.

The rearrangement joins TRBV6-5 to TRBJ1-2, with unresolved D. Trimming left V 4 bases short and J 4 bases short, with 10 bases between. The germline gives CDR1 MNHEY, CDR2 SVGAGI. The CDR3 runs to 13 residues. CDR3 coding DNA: TGTGCCAGCAGTTTCTCTCGGAGCTATGGCTACACCTTC. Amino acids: CASSFSRSYGYTF.

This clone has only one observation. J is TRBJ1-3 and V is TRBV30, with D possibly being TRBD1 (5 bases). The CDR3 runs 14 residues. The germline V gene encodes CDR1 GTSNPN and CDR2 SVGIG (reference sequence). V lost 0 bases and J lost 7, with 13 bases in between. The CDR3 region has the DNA TGTGCCTGGAGTGTACCTTGGGGGGGTAACACCATATATTTT. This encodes CAWSVPWGGNTIYF.

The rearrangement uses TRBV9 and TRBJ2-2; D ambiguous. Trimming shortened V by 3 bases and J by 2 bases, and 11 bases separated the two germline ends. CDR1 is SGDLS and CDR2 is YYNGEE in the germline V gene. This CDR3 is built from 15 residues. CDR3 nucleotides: TGTGCCAGCAGCGGGCTTCGCGGAAACACCGGGGAGCTGTTTTTT. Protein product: CASSGLRGNTGELFF.

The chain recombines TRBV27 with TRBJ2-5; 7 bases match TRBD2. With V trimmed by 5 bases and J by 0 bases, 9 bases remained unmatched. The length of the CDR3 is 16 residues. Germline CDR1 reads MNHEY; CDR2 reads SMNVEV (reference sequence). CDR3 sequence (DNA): TGTGCCAGCAGTCGACCTAGCGGACTATACCAAGAGACCCAGTACTTC. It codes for CASSRPSGLYQETQYF.

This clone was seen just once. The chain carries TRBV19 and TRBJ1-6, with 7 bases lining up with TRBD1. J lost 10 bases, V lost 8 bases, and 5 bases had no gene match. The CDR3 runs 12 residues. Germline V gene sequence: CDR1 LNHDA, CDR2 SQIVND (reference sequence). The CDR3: CASRNRGSPLHF. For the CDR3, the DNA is TGTGCCAGTCGAAACAGGGGATCACCCCTCCACTTT.

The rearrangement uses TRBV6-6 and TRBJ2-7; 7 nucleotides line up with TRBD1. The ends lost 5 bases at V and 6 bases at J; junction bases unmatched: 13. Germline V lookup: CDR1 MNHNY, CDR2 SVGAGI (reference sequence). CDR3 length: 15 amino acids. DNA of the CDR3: TGTGCCAGCAGTACCTTAGCAGGGGGTCTCGGCGAGCAGTACTTC. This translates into CASSTLAGGLGEQYF.

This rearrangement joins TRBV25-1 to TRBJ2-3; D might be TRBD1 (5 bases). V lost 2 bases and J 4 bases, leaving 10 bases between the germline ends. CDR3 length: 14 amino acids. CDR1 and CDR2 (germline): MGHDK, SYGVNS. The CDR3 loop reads CASSEKGAADTQYF. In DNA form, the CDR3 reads TGTGCCAGCAGTGAAAAAGGGGCTGCAGATACGCAGTATTTT.